A selection of T cell receptor beta chains follows, all from one sample in a study of T cells in tuberculosis. The data were produced by immunoSEQ multiplex PCR, yet TCRdb's version contains in-frame clones alone and is incomplete. The top ten hold 4% to 5.5% of the sample, which has fewer than 30,000 clones, 85% to 95% seen once. The sample taken for sequencing was PBMCs. These receptors originate from a donor aged 10-35 years with latent tuberculosis or without tuberculosis infection. Both conserved end residues are part of each CDR3. The D gene is left open where the match is weak.

>.|TRBJ1-3|TRBV18
CASSPLSSNSGNTIYF
TGTGCCAGCTCACCTCTGAGCTCAAACTCTGGAAACACCATATATTTT
>.|TRBJ1-4|TRBV7-6
CASSLEAATNEKLFF
TGTGCCAGCAGCTTAGAAGCTGCAACTAATGAAAAACTGTTTTTT
>.|TRBJ2-4|TRBV4-2
CASSQEGQGFKNIQYF
TGTGCCAGCAGCCAAGAGGGGCAGGGTTTTAAAAACATTCAGTACTTC
>.|TRBJ2-1|TRBV7-2
CASSLLGAGRHEQFF
TGTGCCAGCAGCCTACTTGGCGCGGGTCGCCATGAGCAGTTCTTC
>.|TRBJ1-3|TRBV5-1
CASSVSPSGNTIYF
TGCGCCAGCAGCGTTTCCCCGTCTGGAAACACCATATATTTT
>.|TRBJ2-7|TRBV6-1
CASSPGLTGAYEQYF
TGTGCCAGCAGTCCGGGGCTGACAGGAGCCTACGAGCAGTACTTC
>TRBD2|TRBJ2-1|TRBV28
CASRAGGFYNEQFF
TGTGCCAGCAGGGCGGGGGGTTTTTACAATGAGCAGTTCTTC
>TRBD1|TRBJ2-5|TRBV5-1
CASSPGQGAAAQETQYF
TGCGCCAGCAGCCCGGGACAGGGGGCGGCGGCGCAAGAGACCCAGTACTTC
>TRBD2|TRBJ2-1|TRBV7-9
CASSSFAGAYNEQFF
TGTGCCAGCAGCTCTTTCGCGGGGGCCTACAATGAGCAGTTCTTC
>.|TRBJ2-1|TRBV5-6
CASSQPGIANEQFF
TGTGCCAGCAGCCAACCGGGAATCGCAAATGAGCAGTTCTTC
>TRBD1|TRBJ1-1|TRBV4-2
CASSRGQDMNTEAFF
TGTGCCAGCAGCCGGGGACAGGACATGAACACTGAAGCTTTCTTT
>.|TRBJ2-3|TRBV2
CASTRSWTPLSTDTQYF
TGTGCCAGCACTAGATCATGGACACCCCTTTCCACAGATACGCAGTATTTT
>TRBD1|TRBJ1-2|TRBV19
CASSRDRGVGYGYTF
TGTGCCAGTAGTCGGGACAGGGGTGTTGGTTATGGCTACACCTTC
>TRBD1|TRBJ1-4|TRBV5-4
CASSLRTGSNEKLFF
TGTGCCAGCAGCTTACGGACAGGGTCTAATGAAAAACTGTTTTTT
>TRBD1|TRBJ1-1|TRBV5-4
CASSIGQGTTEAFF
TGTGCCAGCAGCATTGGACAGGGGACCACTGAAGCTTTCTTT
>.|TRBJ2-2|TRBV4-3
CASSQDSLEGELFF
TGCGCCAGCAGCCAAGATTCGCTCGAGGGGGAGCTGTTTTTT
>.|TRBJ2-7|TRBV7-8
CASSPRPQGHEQYF
TGTGCCAGCAGCCCCCGCCCCCAGGGTCACGAGCAGTACTTC
>.|TRBJ2-2|TRBV25-1
CASREQGGTGELFF
TGTGCCAGCAGAGAACAGGGAGGCACCGGGGAGCTGTTTTTT
>.|TRBJ1-6|TRBV30
CAWSSRGNSPLHF
TGTGCCTGGAGTTCGAGGGGGAATTCACCCCTCCACTTT